This T cell receptor beta chain was found in a study of T cell repertoires in cytomegalovirus infection. The CDR3 sequence is 15 residues long. V dropped 0 bases and J dropped 6; count of bases not matched to a gene: 6. Germline CDR1 and CDR2: LNHNV and YYDKDF (reference sequence). This clonotype was seen a few times. TCRdb reprocessed the reads with MiXCR, giving one entry per CDR3 protein. The data hold approximately 500,000 distinct CDR3 sequences, with roughly 29% observed a single time. This sequence joins TRBV15 and TRBJ2-3, with TRBD2 matching over 7 bases. This clonotype originated in a human donor in good health (CMV status not recorded). Some clones in this sample may be carry-over from other donors' samples. Sequenced: PBMCs. CDR3 in amino acids: CATSRETREGDTQYF. In DNA, the CDR3 is TGTGCCACCAGCAGAGAGACGAGGGAGGGTGATACGCAGTATTTT.